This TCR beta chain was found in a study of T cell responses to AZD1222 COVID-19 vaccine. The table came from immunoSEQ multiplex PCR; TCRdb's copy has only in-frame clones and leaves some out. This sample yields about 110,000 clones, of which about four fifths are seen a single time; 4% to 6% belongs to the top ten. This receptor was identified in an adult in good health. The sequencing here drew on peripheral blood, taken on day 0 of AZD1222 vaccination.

CDR3 protein: CASSLGGNSGNTIYF. The DNA of the CDR3 is TGCGCCAGCAGCTTGGGTGGGAACTCTGGAAACACCATATATTTT. This sequence joins TRBV5-1 and TRBJ1-3, with D unresolved. With 0 bases removed from V and 0 bases from J, the gap between germline ends came to 7 bases. The CDR3 runs to 15 residues. Germline-derived CDR1 and CDR2 are SGHRS and YFSETQ.